This is a list of T cell receptor beta chains from one sample in a study of blood T cell repertoires in COVID-19. Method: immunoSEQ multiplex PCR; TCRdb's copy keeps in-frame clones and lacks some. The sample records approximately 90,000 clones, roughly 84% being singletons. The material sequenced was peripheral blood. These receptors all come from a human donor in a cohort sampled during active COVID-19. Each CDR3 is given with its conserved first and last residue. D genes are given only for firm matches. Expanded clones get a size class; other rows say once, few or many, or leave the size out.

CDR3 protein: CASSDQTGGDGELFF
CDR3 DNA: TGTGCCAGCAGCGACCAAACAGGGGGCGACGGGGAGCTGTTTTTT
J gene: TRBJ2-2
V gene: TRBV13
D gene: TRBD1
clone size: once

CDR3 protein: CASSPSGSYGYTF
CDR3 DNA: TGTGCCAGCAGTCCCTCGGGGAGCTATGGCTACACCTTC
J gene: TRBJ1-2
V gene: TRBV6-2/TRBV6-3
D gene: NA
clone size: once

CDR3 protein: CASSGSLNTERPVEAFF
CDR3 DNA: TGTGCCAGCAGCGGCAGCCTCAATACGGAGAGGCCCGTCGAAGCTTTCTTT
J gene: TRBJ1-1
V gene: TRBV9
D gene: NA
clone size: NA

CDR3 protein: CASSHPPGETQYF
CDR3 DNA: TGTGCCAGCAGCCACCCACCGGGGGAGACCCAGTACTTC
J gene: TRBJ2-5
V gene: TRBV3-1/TRBV3-2
D gene: NA
clone size: NA

CDR3 protein: CASSLEGTASTNEQFF
CDR3 DNA: TGCGCCAGCAGCTTAGAAGGGACAGCGTCCACCAATGAGCAGTTCTTC
J gene: TRBJ2-1
V gene: TRBV5-1
D gene: TRBD1
clone size: NA

CDR3 protein: CASSLVWGREQYF
CDR3 DNA: TGTGCCAGCAGCCTCGTTTGGGGGCGCGAGCAGTACTTC
J gene: TRBJ2-7
V gene: TRBV7-9
D gene: NA
clone size: NA

CDR3 protein: CATSLLRTAGYGYTF
CDR3 DNA: TGTGCCACCAGCCTTCTTAGGACAGCTGGCTATGGCTACACCTTC
J gene: TRBJ1-2
V gene: TRBV15
D gene: NA
clone size: NA

CDR3 protein: CASSWGTGGDVYGYTF
CDR3 DNA: TGTGCCAGCAGCTGGGGGACAGGGGGTGATGTCTATGGCTACACCTTC
J gene: TRBJ1-2
V gene: TRBV5-4
D gene: TRBD1
clone size: NA

CDR3 protein: CASSPTGGWETQYF
CDR3 DNA: TGTGCCAGCAGCCCAACAGGGGGCTGGGAGACCCAGTACTTC
J gene: TRBJ2-5
V gene: TRBV7-2
D gene: TRBD1
clone size: NA

CDR3 protein: CAWSYWGTSGGNEQFF
CDR3 DNA: TGTGCCTGGAGCTACTGGGGGACTAGCGGGGGCAATGAGCAGTTCTTC
J gene: TRBJ2-1
V gene: TRBV30
D gene: TRBD2
clone size: NA

CDR3 protein: CAWSVGGDTQYF
CDR3 DNA: TGTGCCTGGAGTGTCGGCGGGGATACGCAGTATTTT
J gene: TRBJ2-3
V gene: TRBV30
D gene: NA
clone size: NA

CDR3 protein: CAWSVLGASGNTIYF
CDR3 DNA: TGTGCCTGGAGTGTATTGGGGGCCTCTGGAAACACCATATATTTT
J gene: TRBJ1-3
V gene: TRBV30
D gene: NA
clone size: NA

CDR3 protein: CASSPWTSGGAYEQYF
CDR3 DNA: TGTGCCAGCAGTCCCTGGACTAGCGGGGGAGCCTACGAGCAGTACTTC
J gene: TRBJ2-7
V gene: TRBV6-2/TRBV6-3
D gene: TRBD2
clone size: NA

CDR3 protein: CAISPGQAADTQYF
CDR3 DNA: TGTGCCATCAGTCCGGGACAGGCGGCCGATACGCAGTATTTT
J gene: TRBJ2-3
V gene: TRBV10-3
D gene: TRBD1
clone size: NA

CDR3 protein: CASRASGDSYEQYF
CDR3 DNA: TGCGCCAGCAGAGCTAGCGGCGACTCCTACGAGCAGTACTTC
J gene: TRBJ2-7
V gene: TRBV5-1
D gene: TRBD2
clone size: few

CDR3 protein: CASSLNVGTGELFF
CDR3 DNA: TGCGCCAGCAGCCTCAACGTCGGCACCGGGGAGCTGTTTTTT
J gene: TRBJ2-2
V gene: TRBV5-1
D gene: NA
clone size: NA

CDR3 protein: CASRAQGIREKLFF
CDR3 DNA: TGTGCCTCCCGGGCCCAGGGGATAAGGGAAAAACTGTTTTTT
J gene: TRBJ1-4
V gene: TRBV6-5
D gene: NA
clone size: NA

CDR3 protein: CATGQWGYTF
CDR3 DNA: TGTGCCACCGGACAGTGGGGCTACACCTTC
J gene: TRBJ1-2
V gene: TRBV28
D gene: NA
clone size: NA

CDR3 protein: CASSHQGPPLSGDYEQYF
CDR3 DNA: TGTGCCAGCAGCCATCAGGGTCCCCCTCTAAGTGGAGACTACGAGCAGTACTTC
J gene: TRBJ2-7
V gene: TRBV3-1/TRBV3-2
D gene: NA
clone size: few

CDR3 protein: CASSPAGGGGTDTQYF
CDR3 DNA: TGTGCCAGCAGCCCCGCCGGGGGGGGAGGCACAGATACGCAGTATTTT
J gene: TRBJ2-3
V gene: TRBV11-2
D gene: TRBD2
clone size: NA

CDR3 protein: CASSLEVGADTEAFF
CDR3 DNA: TGTGCCAGCAGCTTAGAGGTGGGGGCGGACACTGAAGCTTTCTTT
J gene: TRBJ1-1
V gene: TRBV7-9
D gene: NA
clone size: NA

CDR3 protein: CASSIPGLDPETQYF
CDR3 DNA: TGTGCCAGCAGCATACCGGGACTAGATCCGGAGACCCAGTACTTC
J gene: TRBJ2-5
V gene: TRBV7-9
D gene: TRBD2
clone size: NA

CDR3 protein: CASSPGTIGAEAFF
CDR3 DNA: TGTGCCAGCTCACCTGGGACAATCGGCGCGGAAGCTTTCTTT
J gene: TRBJ1-1
V gene: TRBV18
D gene: NA
clone size: NA

CDR3 protein: CAISEGVGEAYEQYF
CDR3 DNA: TGTGCCATCAGTGAGGGCGTCGGGGAGGCCTACGAGCAGTACTTC
J gene: TRBJ2-7
V gene: TRBV10-3
D gene: NA
clone size: NA

CDR3 protein: CASSVGQGSNTGELFF
CDR3 DNA: TGTGCCAGCAGCGTAGGACAGGGCTCGAACACCGGGGAGCTGTTTTTT
J gene: TRBJ2-2
V gene: TRBV7-2
D gene: TRBD1
clone size: NA

CDR3 protein: CASSSRGRGVGETQYF
CDR3 DNA: TGTGCCAGCAGCTCAAGGGGGCGGGGAGTCGGAGAGACCCAGTACTTC
J gene: TRBJ2-5
V gene: TRBV7-9
D gene: NA
clone size: NA

CDR3 protein: CASTEDRASYEQYF
CDR3 DNA: TGTGCCAGCACCGAAGACAGGGCGTCCTACGAGCAGTACTTC
J gene: TRBJ2-7
V gene: TRBV28
D gene: TRBD1
clone size: NA

CDR3 protein: CASSSPDRVSTDTQYF
CDR3 DNA: TGTGCCAGCAGCTCTCCCGACAGGGTTAGCACAGATACGCAGTATTTT
J gene: TRBJ2-3
V gene: TRBV7-9
D gene: TRBD1
clone size: NA

CDR3 protein: CASSQDLSYPNDGYTF
CDR3 DNA: TGCGCCAGCAGCCAAGATCTGAGTTATCCGAACGATGGCTACACCTTC
J gene: TRBJ1-2
V gene: TRBV4-3
D gene: NA
clone size: NA

CDR3 protein: CAWKQGANYGYTF
CDR3 DNA: TGTGCCTGGAAACAGGGAGCTAACTATGGCTACACCTTC
J gene: TRBJ1-2
V gene: TRBV30
D gene: NA
clone size: NA

CDR3 protein: CASSPQGAHTEAFF
CDR3 DNA: TGTGCCAGCAGTCCGCAGGGGGCCCACACTGAAGCTTTCTTT
J gene: TRBJ1-1
V gene: TRBV27
D gene: TRBD1
clone size: NA